This T cell receptor beta chain came from a study of OX40 agonist ivuxolimab in advanced cancers. At the level of the study: At doses from 0.01 to 10 mg/kg, patients were given intravenous ivuxolimab every 2 weeks. Enrolled patients in dose escalation had cancers that were hepatocellular carcinoma, melanoma, renal cell or head and neck cancer. Overall study results and limits: Dose levels from 0.1 to 3.0 mg/kg saw CD4+ and CD8+ blood T cells expand clonally by week 6.

TCRdb keeps only in-frame clones here, not all; method: immunoSEQ multiplex PCR. The sample lists about 10,000 clones, 65% to 85% occurring once. On this clone: Its antigen remains unknown.

The CDR3 has 14 amino acids. J lost 8 bases, V lost 4 bases, and 8 bases had no gene match. Germline CDR1 SGHAT, CDR2 FQNNGV. The specimen was CD4+ or CD8+ T cells sorted from blood, collected in a trial of the OX40 agonist ivuxolimab. The J gene is TRBJ2-1, the V gene TRBV11-2; TRBD2 matches at 7 bases. The sequence was obtained from an adult with an advanced solid tumor such as melanoma, head and neck, liver or kidney cancer. The CDR3: CASSWDAGDDEQFF. DNA of the CDR3: TGTGCCAGCAGCTGGGACGCGGGGGATGATGAGCAGTTCTTC. The complete variable domain, with remaining parts taken from reference TRBV11-2 and TRBJ2-1, reads EAGVAQSPRYKIIEKRQSVAFWCNPISGHATLYWYQQILGQGPKLLIQFQNNGVVDDSQLPKDRFSAERLKGVDSTLKIQPAKLEDSAVYLCASSWDAGDDEQFFGPGTRLTVL.